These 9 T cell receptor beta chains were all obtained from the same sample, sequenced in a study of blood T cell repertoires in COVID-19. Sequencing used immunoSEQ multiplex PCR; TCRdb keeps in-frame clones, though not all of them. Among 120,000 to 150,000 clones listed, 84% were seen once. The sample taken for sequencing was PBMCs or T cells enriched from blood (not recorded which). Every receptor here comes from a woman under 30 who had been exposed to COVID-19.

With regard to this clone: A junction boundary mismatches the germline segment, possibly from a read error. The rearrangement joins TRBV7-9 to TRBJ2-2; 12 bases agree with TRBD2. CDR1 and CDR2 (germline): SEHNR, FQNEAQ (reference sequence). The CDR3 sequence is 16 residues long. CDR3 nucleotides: TGTGCCAGCAGCCTAGCGGGAGGGCCTAACACCGGGGAGCTGTTTTTT. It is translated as CASSLAGGPNTGELFF.

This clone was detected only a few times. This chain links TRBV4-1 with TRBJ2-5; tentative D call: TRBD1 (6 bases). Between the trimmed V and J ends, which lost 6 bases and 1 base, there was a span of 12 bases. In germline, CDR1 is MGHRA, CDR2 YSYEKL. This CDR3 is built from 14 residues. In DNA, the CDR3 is TGCGCCAGCAGTCGCACAGGGCTCCAAGAGACCCAGTACTTC. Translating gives CASSRTGLQETQYF.

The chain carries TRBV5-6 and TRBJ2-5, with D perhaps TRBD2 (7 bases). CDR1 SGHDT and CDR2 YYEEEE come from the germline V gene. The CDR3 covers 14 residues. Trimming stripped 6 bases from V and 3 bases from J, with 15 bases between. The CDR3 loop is CASTIRGREETQYF. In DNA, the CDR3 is TGTGCCAGCACCATTAGGGGGAGGGAAGAGACCCAGTACTTC.

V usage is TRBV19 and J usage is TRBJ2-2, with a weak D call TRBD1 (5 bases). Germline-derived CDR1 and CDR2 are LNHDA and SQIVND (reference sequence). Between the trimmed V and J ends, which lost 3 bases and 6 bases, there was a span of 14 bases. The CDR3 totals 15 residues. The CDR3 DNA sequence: TGTGCCAGTAGTATTAATCAGGGTCCCGCCGGGGAGCTGTTTTTT. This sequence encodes CASSINQGPAGELFF.

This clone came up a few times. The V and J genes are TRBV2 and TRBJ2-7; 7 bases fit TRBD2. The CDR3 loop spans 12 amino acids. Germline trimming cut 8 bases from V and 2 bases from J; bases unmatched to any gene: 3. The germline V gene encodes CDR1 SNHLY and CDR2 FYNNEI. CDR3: CASGLDAYEQYF. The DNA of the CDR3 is TGTGCCAGCGGACTAGATGCCTACGAGCAGTACTTC.

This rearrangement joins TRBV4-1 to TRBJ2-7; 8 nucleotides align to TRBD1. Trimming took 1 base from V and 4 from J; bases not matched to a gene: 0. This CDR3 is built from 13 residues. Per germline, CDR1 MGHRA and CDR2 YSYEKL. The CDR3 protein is CASSQGTGYEQYF. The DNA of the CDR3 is TGCGCCAGCAGCCAAGGGACAGGGTACGAGCAGTACTTC.

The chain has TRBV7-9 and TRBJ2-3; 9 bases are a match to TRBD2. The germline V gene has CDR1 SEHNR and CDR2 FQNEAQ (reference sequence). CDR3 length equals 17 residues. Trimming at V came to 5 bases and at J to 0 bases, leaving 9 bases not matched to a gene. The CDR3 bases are TGTGCCAGCAGCGGACTAGCGTCTACCTCTAGCACAGATACGCAGTATTTT. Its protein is CASSGLASTSSTDTQYF.

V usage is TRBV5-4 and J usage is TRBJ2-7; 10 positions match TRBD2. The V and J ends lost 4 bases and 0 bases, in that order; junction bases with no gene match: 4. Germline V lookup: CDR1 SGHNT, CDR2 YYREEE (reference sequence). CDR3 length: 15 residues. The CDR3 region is CASSRGTSASYEQYF. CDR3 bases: TGTGCCAGCAGCCGGGGGACTAGCGCCTCCTACGAGCAGTACTTC.

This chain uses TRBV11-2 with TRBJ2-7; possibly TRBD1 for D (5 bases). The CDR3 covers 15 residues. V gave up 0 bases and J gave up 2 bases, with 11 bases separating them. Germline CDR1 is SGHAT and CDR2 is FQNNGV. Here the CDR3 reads CASSLDRVNTYEQYF. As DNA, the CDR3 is TGTGCCAGCAGCTTAGACAGGGTTAACACCTACGAGCAGTACTTC.